This T cell receptor beta chain was identified in a study of T cells in Graves' hyperthyroidism and ophthalmopathy. This CDR3 spans 14 amino acids. The germline V gene encodes CDR1 SEHNR and CDR2 FQNEAQ (reference sequence). The investigators amplified TCR beta CDR3 regions from RNA transcripts. An initial round of RT-PCR targeting the TCR CDR3 relied on the HTBI primer set. TCRdb re-derived calls from the multiplex PCR reads in MiXCR, one entry per CDR3 protein. Counted here are 400,000 or so distinct CDR3 sequences, over 12% occurring once; the ten biggest clones make up roughly 19%. This clonotype was detected many times. A junction end diverges from the germline sequence, so it may reflect a read error.

The sample comprised blood. The chain joins TRBV7-9 to TRBJ1-5; D not certain. This TCR came from a woman aged 55-69 years with Graves' ophthalmopathy. This chain's CDR3 is CASSLDHSNQPQHF. As DNA, the CDR3 is TGTGCCAGCAGTTTAGACCATAGCAATCAGCCCCAGCATTTT.